This TCR beta chain derives from a study of T cell responses to AZD1222 COVID-19 vaccine. Repertoires were generated with immunoSEQ multiplex PCR, while TCRdb's copy carries only in-frame clones and drops some. The sample lists 110,000 to 150,000 clones, 85% to 90% seen once, with 1.6% in the top ten. V trimming: 0 bases; J trimming: 10 bases; junction bases outside the gene matches: 12. The CDR3 is made up of 15 amino acids. The germline V gene has CDR1 SGDLS and CDR2 YYNGEE. This TCR derives from an adult in good health. The chain employs TRBV9 and TRBJ1-1, with 7 bases that match TRBD1. Sequences were derived from peripheral blood, sampled on day 0 of AZD1222 vaccination. In DNA form, the CDR3 reads TGTGCCAGCAGCGTAGGACAGGGAGGCTTTACGGTAGCTTTCTTT. Protein: CASSVGQGGFTVAFF.